This T cell receptor beta chain was identified during a study of blood T cell repertoires in COVID-19 (dated by TCRdb to 2018 to 2020). At the level of the whole study: Samples from collaborators originated in the United States, Italy and Spain and spanned both the acute and convalescent phases of COVID-19. Subjects who had been exposed to COVID-19, were actively infected with it, or had recovered from it provided the deeply sampled blood TCRbeta repertoires that made up the dataset. Samples were obtained from the ongoing ImmuneRACE study (first 160 participants) and from over 1,000 subjects provided by 6 global collaborators. A freely available public database, intended as a resource for researchers studying the immune response to SARS-CoV-2, is where the repertoires were released. The prospective study material was composed of cDNA or gDNA derived from T cells, B-cell-depleted T cells, or PBMCs. Nearly every sample came with metadata listing a de-identified subject ID, COVID-19 status, age in years and sex. Where HLA class I and class II types were available, the types were taken from metadata supplied by the sample provider, not from assay-based typing.

Enrolling through a virtual design, the prospective study's participants ranged in age from roughly 18 to 90 years and lived across approximately 25 United States geographic areas. Cohort assignment in the prospective study relied on participant-reported clinical history from a screening survey and a study questionnaire. For ImmuneRACE Cohort 3, a participant was defined as recovered based on two consecutive negative NP/OP PCR tests, clearance by a healthcare professional, or resolution of symptoms. In the prospective study, whole blood, serum and a nasopharyngeal or oropharyngeal swab were collected from each participant by mobile phlebotomists. Additional blood draws and questionnaires over a 2-month period could optionally be provided by prospective study participants. Before DNA extraction, blood samples from the prospective study were shipped at room temperature or frozen. Remarks on this clone: The target of this receptor is not known. The input lacks base qualities; no much larger clone sits a single base away.

The immunoSEQ Assay, a bias-controlled multiplex PCR, was used to amplify TCRbeta CDR3 regions from genomic DNA. The paper's data handling went like this. The number of nucleated cells in each sample was estimated from the amplification of reference gene primers within the assay. Sequence reads were collapsed and filtered to measure the absolute abundance of every unique TCRbeta CDR3 rearrangement. For each sample, productive Simpson clonality was calculated as the square root of Simpson's diversity index across productive rearrangements. TCRdb obtained this table from immuneACCESS and retained in-frame rearrangements with V and J assigned. These tables miss some clones; where compared with another copy, unresolved V genes account for less than half of the shortfall, and the remainder is unexplained. V and J calls and clone size are those listed in that table; D and trimming were worked out from the DNA. This sample comprises roughly 400,000 clones, less than 95% of them detected only once. Clones ranked in the top ten supply about 0.63% of the sample.

Paper-wide results and their limitations: The amount of clinical and demographic metadata varied by source and participant and was provided uncurated.

The CDR3, from cysteine to phenylalanine, totals 13 residues. Just CDR3 DNA is preserved here, 39 bases in frame from base 1. The germline V gene (reference sequence) provides CDR1 LGHDT and CDR2 YNNKEL. Unmatched junction bases come to 4, with V trimmed by 3 bases and J by 8 bases. Specimen: PBMCs or T cells enriched from blood (not recorded which). The sequence joins TRBV3-1 (or the pseudogene TRBV3-2) to TRBJ1-5; TRBD1 fits 7 bases in the junction. The receptor comes from a man in his late teens or twenties who had recovered from COVID-19. The CDR3 in this case is CASSHPGQKPQHF. The DNA sequence is as follows: TGTGCCAGCAGCCACCCGGGACAGAAGCCCCAGCATTTT.